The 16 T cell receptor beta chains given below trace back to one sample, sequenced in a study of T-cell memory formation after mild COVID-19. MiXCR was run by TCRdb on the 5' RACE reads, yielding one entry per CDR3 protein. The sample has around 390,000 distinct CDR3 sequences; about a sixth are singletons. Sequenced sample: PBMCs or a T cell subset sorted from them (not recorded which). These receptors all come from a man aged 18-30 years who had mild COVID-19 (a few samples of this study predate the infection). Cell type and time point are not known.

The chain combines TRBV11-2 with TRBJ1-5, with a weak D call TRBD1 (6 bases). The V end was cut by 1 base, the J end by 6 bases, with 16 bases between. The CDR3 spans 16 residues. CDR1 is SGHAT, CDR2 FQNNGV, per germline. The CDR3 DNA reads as TGTGCCAGCAGCTTAGGCGGGGCAGGGGAAGGTCAGCCCCAGCATTTT. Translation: CASSLGGAGEGQPQHF.

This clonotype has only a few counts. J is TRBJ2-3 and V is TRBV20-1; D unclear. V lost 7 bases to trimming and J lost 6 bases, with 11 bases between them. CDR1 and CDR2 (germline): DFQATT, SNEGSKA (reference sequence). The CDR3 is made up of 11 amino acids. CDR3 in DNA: TGCAGTGGGAAGGTGGCTGATACGCAGTATTTT. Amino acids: CSGKVADTQYF.

The CDR3 loop is CATSGQDQGTYSPYEQYF. The DNA for the CDR3 is TGTGCCACCAGTGGCCAGGACCAGGGGACTTATTCCCCCTACGAGCAGTACTTC. The V and J genes are TRBV24-1 and TRBJ2-7; D may correspond to TRBD1 or TRBD2 (6 bases each). V gave up 5 bases and J gave up 2 bases, with 24 bases separating them. Looked up from germline, CDR1 is KGHDR and CDR2 is SFDVKD. This CDR3 is built from 18 residues.

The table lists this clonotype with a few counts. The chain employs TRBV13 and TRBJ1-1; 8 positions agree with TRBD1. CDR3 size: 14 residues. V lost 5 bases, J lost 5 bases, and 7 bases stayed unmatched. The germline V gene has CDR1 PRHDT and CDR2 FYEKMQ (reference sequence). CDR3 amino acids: CASSRQGKWTEAFF. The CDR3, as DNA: TGTGCCAGCAGCCGACAGGGGAAGTGGACTGAAGCTTTCTTT.

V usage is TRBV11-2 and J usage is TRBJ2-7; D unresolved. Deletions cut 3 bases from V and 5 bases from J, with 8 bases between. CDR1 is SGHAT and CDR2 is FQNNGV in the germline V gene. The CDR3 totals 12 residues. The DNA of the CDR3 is TGTGCCAGCAGCTTGGTTGGGCACGAGCAGTACTTC. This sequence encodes CASSLVGHEQYF. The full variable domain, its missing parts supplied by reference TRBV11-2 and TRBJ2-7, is EAGVAQSPRYKIIEKRQSVAFWCNPISGHATLYWYQQILGQGPKLLIQFQNNGVVDDSQLPKDRFSAERLKGVDSTLKIQPAKLEDSAVYLCASSLVGHEQYFGPGTRLTVT.

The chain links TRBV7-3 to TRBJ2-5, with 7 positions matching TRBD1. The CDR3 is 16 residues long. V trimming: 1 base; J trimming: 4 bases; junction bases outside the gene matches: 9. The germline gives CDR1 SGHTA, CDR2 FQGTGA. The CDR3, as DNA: TGTGCCAGCAGCTTAATGGGGCAGGGGGTTGCAGAGACCCAGTACTTC. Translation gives CASSLMGQGVAETQYF.

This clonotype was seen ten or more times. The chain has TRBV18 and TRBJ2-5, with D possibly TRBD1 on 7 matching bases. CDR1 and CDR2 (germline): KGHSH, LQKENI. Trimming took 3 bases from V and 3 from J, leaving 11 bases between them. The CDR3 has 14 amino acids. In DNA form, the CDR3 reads TGTGCCAGCTCACCTCAGGGGGGAAAAGAGACCCAGTACTTC. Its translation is CASSPQGGKETQYF.

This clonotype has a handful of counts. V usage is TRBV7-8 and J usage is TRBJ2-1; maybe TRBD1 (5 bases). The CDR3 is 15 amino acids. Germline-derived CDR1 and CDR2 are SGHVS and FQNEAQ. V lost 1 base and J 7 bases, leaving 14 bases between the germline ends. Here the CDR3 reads CASSLVGAVLNEQFF. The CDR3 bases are TGTGCCAGCAGCTTAGTTGGGGCCGTCTTGAATGAGCAGTTCTTC.

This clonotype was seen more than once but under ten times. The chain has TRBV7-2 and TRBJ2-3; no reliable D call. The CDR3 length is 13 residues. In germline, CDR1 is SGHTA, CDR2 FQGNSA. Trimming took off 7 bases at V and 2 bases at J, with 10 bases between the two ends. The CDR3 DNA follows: TGTGCCAGCACCGACCCCCCCACAGATACGCAGTATTTT. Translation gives CASTDPPTDTQYF.

In DNA, the CDR3 is TGCGCCAGCAGCTTGAGGTCAGGGGCGGGCACCGGGGAGCTGTTTTTT. Its translation: CASSLRSGAGTGELFF. This chain uses TRBV5-1 with TRBJ2-2; possible D gene TRBD1, 6 bases. Germline CDR1 and CDR2: SGHRS and YFSETQ. The V and J ends lost 1 base and 4 bases respectively, with 14 bases between them. This CDR3 is 16 amino acids long. Complete variable domain (other parts from reference TRBV5-1 and TRBJ2-2): KAGVTQTPRYLIKTRGQQVTLSCSPISGHRSVSWYQQTPGQGLQFLFEYFSETQRNKGNFPGRFSGRQFSNSRSEMNVSTLELGDSALYLCASSLRSGAGTGELFFGEGSRLTVL.

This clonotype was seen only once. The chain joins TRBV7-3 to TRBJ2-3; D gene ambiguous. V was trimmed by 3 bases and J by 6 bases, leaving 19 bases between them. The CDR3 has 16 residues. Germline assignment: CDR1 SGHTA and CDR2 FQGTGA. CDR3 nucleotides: TGTGCCAGCAGCTTCAGGACCGGCGCTGAGGAGGATACGCAGTATTTT. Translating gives CASSFRTGAEEDTQYF.

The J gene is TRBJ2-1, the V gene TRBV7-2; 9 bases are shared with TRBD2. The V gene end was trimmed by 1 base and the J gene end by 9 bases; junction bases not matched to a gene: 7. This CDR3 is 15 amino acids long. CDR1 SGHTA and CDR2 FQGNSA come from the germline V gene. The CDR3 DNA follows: TGTGCCAGCAGCTTAGAGGGGACTAGCATATCTGAGCAGTTCTTC. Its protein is CASSLEGTSISEQFF.

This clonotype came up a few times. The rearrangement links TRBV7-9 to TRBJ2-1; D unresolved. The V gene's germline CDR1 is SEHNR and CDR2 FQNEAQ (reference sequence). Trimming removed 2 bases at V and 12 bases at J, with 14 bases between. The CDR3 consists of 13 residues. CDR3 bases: TGTGCCAGCAGCTTAACGGGCCTCGAAGGGCAGTTCTTC. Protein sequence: CASSLTGLEGQFF.

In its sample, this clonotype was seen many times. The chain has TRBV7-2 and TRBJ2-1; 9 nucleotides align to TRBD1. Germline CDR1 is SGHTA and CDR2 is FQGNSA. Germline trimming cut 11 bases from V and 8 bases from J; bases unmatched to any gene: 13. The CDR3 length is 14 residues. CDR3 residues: CAGRTDRGLDEQFF. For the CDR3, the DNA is TGTGCCGGAAGGACGGACAGGGGTTTAGATGAGCAGTTCTTC.

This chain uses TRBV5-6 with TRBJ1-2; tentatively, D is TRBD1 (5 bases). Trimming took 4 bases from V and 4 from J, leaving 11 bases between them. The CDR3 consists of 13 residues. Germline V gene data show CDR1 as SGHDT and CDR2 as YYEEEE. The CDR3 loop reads CASSPGLSYGYTF. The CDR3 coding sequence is TGTGCCAGCAGCCCGGGACTCTCCTATGGCTACACCTTC.

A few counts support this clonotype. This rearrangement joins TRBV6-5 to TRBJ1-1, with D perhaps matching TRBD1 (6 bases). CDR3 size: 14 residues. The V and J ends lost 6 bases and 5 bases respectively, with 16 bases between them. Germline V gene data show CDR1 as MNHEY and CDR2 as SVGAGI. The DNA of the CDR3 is TGTGCCAGCAGACTACAGGGTGGGGGGACTGAAGCTTTCTTT. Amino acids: CASRLQGGGTEAFF.